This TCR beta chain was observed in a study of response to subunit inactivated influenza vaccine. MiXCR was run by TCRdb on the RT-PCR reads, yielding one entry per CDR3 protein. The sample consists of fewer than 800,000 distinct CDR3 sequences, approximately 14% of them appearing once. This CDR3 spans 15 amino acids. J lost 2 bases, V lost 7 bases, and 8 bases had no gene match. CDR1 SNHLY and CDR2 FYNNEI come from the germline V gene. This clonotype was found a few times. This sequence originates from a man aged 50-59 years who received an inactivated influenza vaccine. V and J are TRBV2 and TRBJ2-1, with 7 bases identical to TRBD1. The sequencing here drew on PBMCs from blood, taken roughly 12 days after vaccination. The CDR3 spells CASTTSTGPYNEQFF. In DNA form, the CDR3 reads TGTGCCAGCACGACTTCGACAGGGCCCTACAATGAGCAGTTCTTC.